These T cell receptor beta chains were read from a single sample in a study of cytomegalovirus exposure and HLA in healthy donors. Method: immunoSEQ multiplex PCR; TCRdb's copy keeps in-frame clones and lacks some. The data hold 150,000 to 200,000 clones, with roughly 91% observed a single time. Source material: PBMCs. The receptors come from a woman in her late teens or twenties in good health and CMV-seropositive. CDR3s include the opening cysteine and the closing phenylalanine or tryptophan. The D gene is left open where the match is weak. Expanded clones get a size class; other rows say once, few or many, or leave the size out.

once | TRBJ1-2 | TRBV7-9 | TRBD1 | TGTGCCAGCAGCGGGCCGGGACAGGGGGATTTGCGTCCAGATGGCTACACCTTC | CASSGPGQGDLRPDGYTF
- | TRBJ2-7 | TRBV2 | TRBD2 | TGTGCCAGCAGTACCAGGGGACTAGCGGGAGTTCGCTACGAGCAGTACTTC | CASSTRGLAGVRYEQYF
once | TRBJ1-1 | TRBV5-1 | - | TGCGCCAGCAGCTTCTCTCGGGAGAGCACTGAAGCTTTCTTT | CASSFSRESTEAFF
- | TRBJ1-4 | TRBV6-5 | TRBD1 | TGTGCCAGCAGTTTTAACAGGGGGATTAATGAAAAACTGTTTTTT | CASSFNRGINEKLFF
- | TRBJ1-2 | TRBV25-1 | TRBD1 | TGTGCCAGCAGTGCATCCGGGACAGGGTCCTATGGCTACACCTTC | CASSASGTGSYGYTF
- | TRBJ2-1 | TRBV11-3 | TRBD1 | TGTGCCAGCAGCCGACAGGGTGGTATCAATGAGCAGTTCTTC | CASSRQGGINEQFF
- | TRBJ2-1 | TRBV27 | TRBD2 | TGTGCCAGCAGTGCTGCTAGCGGGTTCTCCTACAATGAGCAGTTCTTC | CASSAASGFSYNEQFF
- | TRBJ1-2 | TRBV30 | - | - | CAWSVGTGILGFNF
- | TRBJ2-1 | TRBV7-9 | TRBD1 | TGTGCCAGCAGCTTAGTAGGCGGACAGGGGATGAATGAGCAGTTCTTC | CASSLVGGQGMNEQFF
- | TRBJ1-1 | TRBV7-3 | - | TGTGCCAGCAGCTTAGCGGCGGGTGAAGCTTTCTTT | CASSLAAGEAFF
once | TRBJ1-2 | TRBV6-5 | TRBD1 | TGTGCCAGCAGTGGAGAAACAGGGGACGGCTACACCTTC | CASSGETGDGYTF
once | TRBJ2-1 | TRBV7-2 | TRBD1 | TGTGCCAGCAGCACAGGGGCCTACAATGAGCAGTTCTTC | CASSTGAYNEQFF
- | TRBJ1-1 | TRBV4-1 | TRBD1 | TGCGCCAGCAGCCAACACAGGGGTGCTGAAGCTTTCTTT | CASSQHRGAEAFF
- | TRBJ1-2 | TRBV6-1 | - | TGTGCCAGCAGTGAAGACAGTTTCTATGGCTACACCTTC | CASSEDSFYGYTF
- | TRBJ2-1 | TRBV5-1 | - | TGCGCCAGCAGCTCTAACGATGAGCAGTTCTTC | CASSSNDEQFF
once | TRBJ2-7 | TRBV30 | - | TGTGCCTGGAGTGTACTAGGACAGACCTACGAGCAGTACTTC | CAWSVLGQTYEQYF
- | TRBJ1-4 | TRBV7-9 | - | TGTGCCAGCAGCTTTAGTAACTTCCCAGGGGAACTGTTTTTT | CASSFSNFPGELFF
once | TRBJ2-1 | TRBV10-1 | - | TGCGCCAGCAGTGAGTCGGGGGGTCCCACGGGGAATGAGCAGTTCTTC | CASSESGGPTGNEQFF
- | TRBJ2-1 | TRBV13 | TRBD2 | TGTGCCAGCAGCTCAGTCCTAGCGGGGGTGAATGAGCAGTTCTTC | CASSSVLAGVNEQFF
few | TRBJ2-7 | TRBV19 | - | TGTGCCAGTAGTATACAGGTCCTCTCCTACGAGCAGTACTTC | CASSIQVLSYEQYF
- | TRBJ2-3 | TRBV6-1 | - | TGTGCCAGCAGTGTGACATTAACAGATACGCAGTATTTT | CASSVTLTDTQYF
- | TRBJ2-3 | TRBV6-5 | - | TGTGCCAGCAGTTTTGGACAGAGCACAGATACGCAGTATTTT | CASSFGQSTDTQYF
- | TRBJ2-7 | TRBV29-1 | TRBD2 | TGCAGCGTGCTAGCGGGAGGACGACTCGAGCAGTACTTC | CSVLAGGRLEQYF
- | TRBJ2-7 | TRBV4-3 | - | TGCGCCAGCAGCCCGAAGCATGGTTCCGAGCAGTACTTC | CASSPKHGSEQYF
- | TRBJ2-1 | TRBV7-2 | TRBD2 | TGTGCCAGCAGCCCGGGACTAAAGTACAATGAGCAGTTCTTC | CASSPGLKYNEQFF
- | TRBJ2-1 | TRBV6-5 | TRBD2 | TGTGCCAGCAGTTACTCCGGGACTAGGAGGGGCAATGAGCAGTTCTTC | CASSYSGTRRGNEQFF
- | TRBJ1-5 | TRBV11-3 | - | TGTGCCAGCAGCTTAGGGGCCCGTCAGCCCCAGCATTTT | CASSLGARQPQHF
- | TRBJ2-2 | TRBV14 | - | TGTGCCAGCAGCCAAACAATATCTACCGGGGAGCTGTTTTTT | CASSQTISTGELFF